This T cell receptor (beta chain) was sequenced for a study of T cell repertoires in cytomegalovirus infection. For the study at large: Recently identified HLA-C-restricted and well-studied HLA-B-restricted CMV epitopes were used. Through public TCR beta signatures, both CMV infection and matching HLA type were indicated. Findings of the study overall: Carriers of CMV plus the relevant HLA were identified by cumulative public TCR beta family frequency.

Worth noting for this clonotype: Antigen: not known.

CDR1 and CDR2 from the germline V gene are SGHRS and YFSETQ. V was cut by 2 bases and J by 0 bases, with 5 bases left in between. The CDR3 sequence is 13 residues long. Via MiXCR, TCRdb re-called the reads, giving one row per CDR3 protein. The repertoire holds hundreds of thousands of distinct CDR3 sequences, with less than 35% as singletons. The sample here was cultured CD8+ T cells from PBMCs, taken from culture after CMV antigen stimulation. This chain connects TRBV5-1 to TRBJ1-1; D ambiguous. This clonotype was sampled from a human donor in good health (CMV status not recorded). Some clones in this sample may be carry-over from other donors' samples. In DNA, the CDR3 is TGCGCCAGCAGCTTCAATGTGAACACTGAAGCTTTCTTT. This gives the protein CASSFNVNTEAFF.